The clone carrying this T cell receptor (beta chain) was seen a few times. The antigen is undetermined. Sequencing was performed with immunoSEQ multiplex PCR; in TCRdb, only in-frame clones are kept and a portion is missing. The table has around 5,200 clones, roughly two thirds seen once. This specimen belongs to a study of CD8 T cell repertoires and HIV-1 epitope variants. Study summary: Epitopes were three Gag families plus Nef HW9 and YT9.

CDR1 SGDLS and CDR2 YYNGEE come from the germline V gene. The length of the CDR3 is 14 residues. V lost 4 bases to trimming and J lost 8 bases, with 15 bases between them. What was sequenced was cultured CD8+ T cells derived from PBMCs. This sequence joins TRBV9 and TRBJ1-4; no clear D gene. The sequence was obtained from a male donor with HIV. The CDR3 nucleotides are TGTGCCAGCAGCCCCAGTGGGGAAGGCGAAAAACTGTTTTTT. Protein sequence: CASSPSGEGEKLFF.